This TCR beta chain comes out of a study of CD8 T cells in ankylosing spondylitis. Quantitative barcoded 5'-RACE was used to prepare TCR beta libraries. TCRdb reprocessed the 5' RACE reads via MiXCR and lists one record per CDR3 protein. The table shows roughly 220,000 distinct CDR3 sequences, with approximately 20% occurring only once. Study-level results: Characteristic, it appeared, of ankylosing spondylitis blood was a TCR beta motif of fewer than 10 highly homologous variants.

Details on this clonotype: Its target is not known.

Per germline, CDR1 SGHAT and CDR2 FQDESV (reference sequence). The CDR3 is 21 residues long. J gave up 0 bases and V 5 bases, and 17 bases lay outside the gene matches. V and J are TRBV11-1 and TRBJ2-1; 12 bases fit TRBD2. Sequenced sample: blood, either unsorted or a sorted T cell fraction (not recorded which). The receptor comes from a male donor with ankylosing spondylitis. CDR3 sequence reads: CASSARPGLAGSRGSYNEQFF. CDR3 sequence (DNA): TGTGCCAGCAGCGCGCGACCCGGACTAGCGGGGTCCCGGGGCTCCTACAATGAGCAGTTCTTC.